This TCR beta chain derives from a study of blood T cells in healthy people across ages. Overall study: With template switching, about one barcoded beta molecule was captured per two T cells.

V lost 5 bases and J lost 9; bases outside the gene matches: 10. Germline values: CDR1 SGHTA, CDR2 FQGTGA. The CDR3 is 15 amino acids. For the second PCR, which ran for roughly 7 to 11 cycles, a sample-barcoded 5' primer and a J-beta primer mix were used. TCRdb reprocessed the 5' RACE reads via MiXCR and lists one record per CDR3 protein. The sample shows roughly 1,500,000 distinct CDR3 sequences, about 35% of them seen only once. Material for sequencing was blood. The clonotype was recovered from a woman aged 30 to 39 in good health. The chain recombines TRBV7-3 with TRBJ2-1; 10 bases fit TRBD2. This CDR3 is CASSVDGLAEREQFF. The CDR3 bases are TGTGCCAGCAGCGTAGATGGACTAGCGGAACGTGAGCAGTTCTTC.